These T cell receptor beta chains were read from a single sample in a study of blood T cell repertoires in COVID-19. Assay: immunoSEQ multiplex PCR; the TCRdb copy retains only in-frame clones and omits some. Of approximately 230,000 clones listed, roughly nine tenths are singletons. Sequenced input: peripheral blood. These receptor sequences come from a man younger than 30 with active or convalescent COVID-19. Each CDR3 is given with its conserved first and last residue. The D gene is left open where the match is weak. Expanded clones are given a class, and other clones once, few, many or no size at all.

J gene | V gene | D gene | clone size | CDR3 DNA | CDR3 protein
TRBJ2-1 | TRBV7-2 | TRBD2 | NA | TGTGCCACCACTAGCGGGGGATATCCCTACAATGAGCAGTTCTTC | CATTSGGYPYNEQFF
TRBJ1-4 | TRBV7-8 | NA | once | TGTGCCAGCAGCCGGGGGGGGAATGAAAAACTGTTTTTT | CASSRGGNEKLFF
TRBJ1-1 | TRBV19 | NA | NA | TGTGCCACCAAATTCGGAGCCCGTTTCTTCTTT | CATKFGARFFF
TRBJ2-7 | TRBV9 | TRBD1 | NA | TGTGCCAGCACACAGGGACAGAAATGTGGCGAGCAGTACTTC | CASTQGQKCGEQYF
TRBJ1-5 | TRBV6-5 | TRBD1 | NA | TGTGCCAGCAGTACGGACAGGGGTAGCAATCAGCCCCAGCATTTT | CASSTDRGSNQPQHF
TRBJ2-7 | TRBV6-5 | TRBD2 | NA | TGTGCCAGCAGTATAGCGGGACATTACGAGCAGTACTTC | CASSIAGHYEQYF
TRBJ1-1 | TRBV11-2 | NA | NA | TGTGCCAGCAGCTTCCGAGGCACTGAAGCTTTCTTT | CASSFRGTEAFF
TRBJ1-1 | TRBV5-1 | TRBD1 | NA | TGCGCCAGCAGCCGGGATACAGGGGCCACTGAAGCTTTCTTT | CASSRDTGATEAFF
TRBJ2-2 | TRBV2 | NA | NA | TGTGCCAGCATCGGGATCCAGAACACCGGGGAGCTGTTTTTT | CASIGIQNTGELFF
TRBJ2-5 | TRBV30 | NA | NA | TGTGCCTCTCCTGGAGTTAGTCAAGAGACCCAGTACTTC | CASPGVSQETQYF
TRBJ2-1 | TRBV3-1/TRBV3-2 | NA | NA | TGTGCCAGCAGCCATTTGGGGGCGAACAATGAGCAGTTCTTC | CASSHLGANNEQFF
TRBJ2-7 | TRBV7-9 | NA | NA | TGTGCCAGCAGTTTTCTCACAGGGCCCGAGCAGTACTTC | CASSFLTGPEQYF
TRBJ2-7 | TRBV30 | TRBD2 | NA | TGTGCCTGGAGTGTATTATGTAAGGGACTAGCGGGAGGGGAGCAGTACTTC | CAWSVLCKGLAGGEQYF
TRBJ2-2 | TRBV7-2 | NA | NA | TGTGCCAGCAGCCCCGGGCCGGGGAGCACCGGGGAGCTGTTTTTT | CASSPGPGSTGELFF
TRBJ2-5 | TRBV18 | TRBD1 | NA | TGTGCCAGCTCACCACCAGGGGGCTTGGAGACCCAGTACTTC | CASSPPGGLETQYF
TRBJ2-7 | TRBV7-3 | NA | NA | TGTGCCAGCAGCTTAGTTTCAGGCTCCTACGAGCAGTACTTC | CASSLVSGSYEQYF
TRBJ1-2 | TRBV19 | NA | NA | TGTGCCAGTAACAACCAGGGGATGAGTAACTATGGCTACACCTTC | CASNNQGMSNYGYTF
TRBJ1-5 | TRBV28 | NA | NA | TGTGCTATTTCCAGGGCTGTGGATCAGCCCCAGCATTTT | CAISRAVDQPQHF
TRBJ1-2 | TRBV5-1 | NA | NA | TGCGCCAGCAGCGCCAATGACATTCGGCATGGCTACACCTTC | CASSANDIRHGYTF
TRBJ2-2 | TRBV18 | NA | NA | TGTGCCAGCTCACCCCAGGGGGAGCTGTTTTTT | CASSPQGELFF
TRBJ2-7 | TRBV7-2 | NA | few | TGTGCCAGCAGCTTAGGAAACTTAGAGCAGTACTTC | CASSLGNLEQYF
TRBJ2-3 | TRBV9 | NA | once | TGTGCCAGCAGCGAGCAGGGTTGGACAGATACGCAGTATTTT | CASSEQGWTDTQYF
TRBJ2-1 | TRBV4-3 | TRBD2 | NA | TGCGCCAGCAGCCAAGATTTGGCGGGAGGGCCCTACAATGAGCAGTTCTTC | CASSQDLAGGPYNEQFF
TRBJ1-2 | TRBV30 | NA | NA | TGTGCCTGGGCGGGGTTCTATGGCTACACCTTC | CAWAGFYGYTF
TRBJ2-5 | TRBV5-1 | TRBD1 | NA | TGCGCCAGCAGCAACCGGACAGGGTGGGAGACCCAGTACTTC | CASSNRTGWETQYF
TRBJ2-1 | TRBV10-1 | TRBD2 | NA | TGCGCCAGCAGTGGGACTAGCGGGTCCTACAATGAGCAGTTCTTC | CASSGTSGSYNEQFF
TRBJ1-3 | TRBV7-2 | NA | once | TGTGCCAGCAGCTTAGCGACGGGAGCAGTGGGTGGAAACACCATATATTTT | CASSLATGAVGGNTIYF
TRBJ2-1 | TRBV7-6 | TRBD1 | NA | TGTGCCAGCAGCATCGACAGGGGTTGGGAGCAGTTCTTC | CASSIDRGWEQFF
TRBJ2-2 | TRBV4-3 | NA | NA | TGCGCCAGCAGCCAAGATAGGAGGGTCACCGGGGAGCTGTTTTTT | CASSQDRRVTGELFF